Listed here are 29 T cell receptor beta chains from one sample, sequenced in a study of beta chain features in type 1 diabetes. General study results and limits: When Type 1 diabetes patients were examined, their TCRB CDR3s proved moderately but significantly shorter in all four CD4+ subsets.

Expressed TCRB transcripts were sequenced, since all the RNA that had been isolated was reverse transcribed. TCRdb's table, derived via immunoSEQ multiplex PCR, lists solely in-frame clones and lacks some. The sample contains approximately 52,000 clones, 55% to 75% of which appear only once. Their antigens are not known. Sequenced material: stem cell memory CD4+ T cells from blood. These TCRs come from a woman between 25 and 40 years old with type 1 diabetes.

For the CDR3, the DNA is TGTGCCTGGAGGGGCCTGGGTGATGAGCAGTTCTTC. Translation: CAWRGLGDEQFF. The chain joins TRBV30 to TRBJ2-1; no clear D. Germline lookup yields CDR1 GTSNPN and CDR2 SVGIG (reference sequence). V was trimmed by 3 bases and J by 8 bases, leaving 11 bases between them. CDR3 length equals 12 residues. Full variable domain (remainder filled in from reference TRBV30 and TRBJ2-1): SQTIHQWPATLVQPVGSPLSLECTVEGTSNPNLYWYRQAAGRGLQLLFYSVGIGQISSEVPQNLSASRPQDRQFILSSKKLLLSDSGFYLCAWRGLGDEQFFGPGTRLTVL.

This clone was detected a few times. This chain connects TRBV4-1 to TRBJ2-3, with 7 bases fitting TRBD2. Per germline, CDR1 MGHRA and CDR2 YSYEKL. This CDR3 comprises 16 residues. V shed 1 base and J 3 bases; nucleotides not matched to a gene: 7. CDR3 bases: TGCGCCAGCAGCCAAGGACGGCCGGGGGGAACAGATACGCAGTATTTT. Its protein product is CASSQGRPGGTDTQYF.

The chain is built from TRBV7-9 and TRBJ1-1; D may be TRBD1 (5 bases). The CDR3 covers 18 residues. V was cut by 4 bases and J by 0 bases, with 21 bases left in between. CDR1 is SEHNR, CDR2 FQNEAQ, per germline (reference sequence). CDR3 residues: CASSYRTHRYDMNTEAFF. CDR3 nucleotides: TGTGCCAGCAGCTATCGAACCCACAGGTACGACATGAACACTGAAGCTTTCTTT. Looking up the rest from reference TRBV7-9 and TRBJ1-1 gives the full variable domain: DTGVSQNPRHKITKRGQNVTFRCDPISEHNRLYWYRQTLGQGPEFLTYFQNEAQLEKSRLLSDRFSAERPKGSFSTLEIQRTEQGDSAMYLCASSYRTHRYDMNTEAFFGQGTRLTVV.

Only a few counts were recorded for this clone. The chain is built from TRBV6-5 and TRBJ2-1; perhaps TRBD1 as D (5 bases). The CDR3 runs to 12 residues. Germline V gene data show CDR1 as MNHEY and CDR2 as SVGAGI. The V end lost 5 bases, the J end lost 3 bases, and 5 bases lay between the germline ends. The CDR3 region has the DNA TGTGCCAGCAGTCAGGGCTACAATGAGCAGTTCTTC. Its translation is CASSQGYNEQFF.

This clone was found a few times. The V gene is TRBV6-5, the J gene TRBJ2-1; the D gene is possibly TRBD2 (5 bases). The germline CDR1 and CDR2 sequences are MNHEY and SVGAGI. Trimming shortened V by 0 bases and J by 0 bases, and 9 bases separated the two germline ends. The CDR3 has 16 amino acids. CDR3 residues: CASSYSWSGSYNEQFF. CDR3 in DNA: TGTGCCAGCAGTTACTCTTGGAGCGGCTCCTACAATGAGCAGTTCTTC.

Written as DNA, the CDR3 is TGTGCCAGCAGCTTCCAGCGGCCCCTTTACAATGAGCAGTTCTTC. Amino acid sequence: CASSFQRPLYNEQFF. The gene calls are TRBV11-2 and TRBJ2-1; TRBD2 is a possible D gene (5 bases). The CDR3 covers 15 residues. With 3 bases removed from V and 4 bases from J, the gap between germline ends came to 13 bases. Germline V gene data show CDR1 as SGHAT and CDR2 as FQNNGV.

The gene calls are TRBV20-1 and TRBJ2-2, with D unclear. The CDR3 runs to 11 residues. V lost 6 bases, J lost 7 bases, and 9 bases lay in between. CDR1 is DFQATT and CDR2 is SNEGSKA in the germline V gene (reference sequence). CDR3 in DNA: TGCAGTGCCATATTCGGCGGGGAGCTGTTTTTT. Its protein product is CSAIFGGELFF.

The chain couples TRBV2 to TRBJ2-2, with 7 bases fitting TRBD1. CDR3 size: 13 residues. Germline loops: CDR1 SNHLY, CDR2 FYNNEI. V dropped 6 bases and J dropped 6; count of bases not matched to a gene: 4. The CDR3 reads CASRTGMAGELFF. In DNA form, the CDR3 reads TGTGCCAGCAGGACAGGGATGGCCGGGGAGCTGTTTTTT.

The chain has TRBV4-1 and TRBJ2-5, with 7 bases lining up with TRBD1. The CDR3 has 18 residues. V lost 1 base and J lost 0; bases outside the gene matches: 11. The V gene's germline CDR1 is MGHRA and CDR2 YSYEKL. The CDR3 sequence is CASSQGIRTGVYQETQYF. The CDR3 nucleotides read TGCGCCAGCAGCCAAGGCATACGGACAGGAGTGTACCAAGAGACCCAGTACTTC.

This clone was found a few times. The CDR3: CASSVRTGVNIQYF. CDR3 nucleotide sequence: TGTGCCAGCAGTGTCCGGACAGGGGTTAACATTCAGTACTTC. The J gene is TRBJ2-4, the V gene TRBV27; 9 bases fit TRBD1. The CDR3 loop spans 14 amino acids. V gave up 5 bases and J gave up 7 bases; unmatched junction bases: 6. CDR1 is MNHEY, CDR2 SMNVEV, per germline (reference sequence).

Here the CDR3 reads CAISNSGGDNEQFF. CDR3 DNA sequence: TGTGCCATCAGTAATAGCGGAGGGGACAATGAGCAGTTCTTC. The rearrangement links TRBV10-3 to TRBJ2-1; D might be TRBD2 (6 bases). V was clipped by 5 bases and J by 5 bases, with 13 bases between them. Per germline, CDR1 ENHRY and CDR2 SYGVKD. The CDR3 has 14 residues.

The rearrangement uses TRBV9 and TRBJ2-1; 7 bases map to TRBD1. The germline gives CDR1 SGDLS, CDR2 YYNGEE. The CDR3 sequence is 19 residues long. V lost 4 bases, J lost 0 bases, and 16 bases stayed unmatched. CDR3 nucleotide sequence: TGTGCCAGCAGCATCCGCCCGGGACAGCCGCAATTCTCCTACAATGAGCAGTTCTTC. This encodes CASSIRPGQPQFSYNEQFF.

The table lists this clone with a few counts. The chain uses TRBV13 and TRBJ1-2, with D uncertain. The germline V gene encodes CDR1 PRHDT and CDR2 FYEKMQ (reference sequence). Trimming pared 2 bases from V and 4 bases from J, leaving 14 bases between. The CDR3 contains 15 residues. The CDR3 bases are TGTGCCAGCAGCTTATACTCCCCGCCGGTCTATGGCTACACCTTC. Amino acid sequence: CASSLYSPPVYGYTF.

The genes are TRBV5-1 and TRBJ2-1; 13 bases line up with TRBD2. Trimming removed 2 bases from V and 0 bases from J; junction bases left unmatched: 8. The CDR3 extends over 19 amino acids. Germline V gives CDR1 SGHRS, CDR2 YFSETQ. CDR3 protein: CASSFGRTSGGNSYNEQFF. CDR3 DNA: TGCGCCAGCAGCTTCGGCAGGACTAGCGGGGGCAACTCCTACAATGAGCAGTTCTTC.

The chain joins TRBV5-1 to TRBJ2-5; D is undetermined. CDR3 length equals 16 residues. V lost 4 bases, J lost 1 base, and 17 bases lay in between. Germline assignment: CDR1 SGHRS and CDR2 YFSETQ. CDR3 DNA: TGCGCCAGCAGCCCGGGTGACTGGCAACTCCAAGAGACCCAGTACTTC. Amino acid sequence: CASSPGDWQLQETQYF.

This clone has only a few counts. V gene TRBV27 combines with J gene TRBJ1-4, with D possibly TRBD1 on 5 matching bases. Trimming cost V 4 bases and J 6 bases, with 15 bases left between them. There are 15 residues in the CDR3. The germline V gene has CDR1 MNHEY and CDR2 SMNVEV (reference sequence). The CDR3 region has the DNA TGTGCCAGCAGTTCGTCCGGGACTTGGGATGAAAAACTGTTTTTT. Translated, it gives CASSSSGTWDEKLFF.

This clone was counted only a few times. The chain uses TRBV5-1 and TRBJ2-5; 10 bases map to TRBD2. CDR3 length equals 15 residues. Germline V gene data show CDR1 as SGHRS and CDR2 as YFSETQ. Trimming at V came to 1 base and at J to 3 bases, leaving 3 bases not matched to a gene. In DNA, the CDR3 is TGCGCCAGCAGCTTGACTCTAGCGGGAGAAGAGACCCAGTACTTC. It yields the protein CASSLTLAGEETQYF.

The chain couples TRBV4-1 to TRBJ2-5; D might be TRBD1 (6 bases). The CDR3 consists of 17 residues. CDR1 is MGHRA, CDR2 YSYEKL, per germline. The V gene lost 2 bases and the J gene lost 0 bases, with 16 bases spanning the gap. The CDR3 sequence is CASSQPTGSLYQETQYF. CDR3 bases: TGCGCCAGCAGCCAACCTACAGGGTCCCTCTACCAAGAGACCCAGTACTTC.

The chain uses TRBV10-3 and TRBJ2-7, with a tentative D call TRBD1 (5 bases). Germline V gene sequence: CDR1 ENHRY, CDR2 SYGVKD. The CDR3 has 14 residues. The ends were cut back, 3 bases at V and 0 bases at J, with 9 bases in the middle. CDR3 sequence: CAISDRTFSYEQYF. The CDR3 DNA is TGTGCCATCAGTGATCGGACATTCTCCTACGAGCAGTACTTC.

This clone has just a few counts. The chain couples TRBV18 to TRBJ2-1; 9 bases are shared with TRBD2. The trim removed 6 bases at V and 6 bases at J, leaving 12 bases unmatched. This CDR3 comprises 16 residues. The germline V gene has CDR1 KGHSH and CDR2 LQKENI. The CDR3, as DNA: TGTGCCAGCTCCCGACAGGAACTAGCGGGTGTCAATGAGCAGTTCTTC. Protein product: CASSRQELAGVNEQFF.

This chain connects TRBV5-1 to TRBJ2-5; 9 bases fit TRBD1. The junction had 5 bases not matched to a gene; V was cut back by 0 bases and J by 5 bases. Per the germline V gene, CDR1 is SGHRS and CDR2 is YFSETQ. The CDR3 length is 15 residues. DNA of the CDR3: TGCGCCAGCAGCTTGGTTGGGACAGGGATCGAGACCCAGTACTTC. It is translated as CASSLVGTGIETQYF.

J is TRBJ2-3 and V is TRBV9; D is unresolved. This CDR3 spans 16 amino acids. Germline V lookup: CDR1 SGDLS, CDR2 YYNGEE. Between the trimmed V and J ends, which lost 0 bases and 0 bases, there was a span of 11 bases. CDR3 in amino acids: CASSVGLLTSTDTQYF. In nucleotides, the CDR3 is TGTGCCAGCAGCGTAGGACTTCTCACTAGCACAGATACGCAGTATTTT.

The V gene is TRBV5-1, the J gene TRBJ2-2; 9 bases align to TRBD1. The V and J ends lost 4 bases and 2 bases, in that order; junction bases with no gene match: 6. The germline CDR1 and CDR2 sequences are SGHRS and YFSETQ. CDR3 size: 16 residues. DNA of the CDR3: TGCGCCAGCAGCATGACAGGGGGGACCAACACCGGGGAGCTGTTTTTT. It is translated as CASSMTGGTNTGELFF.

The chain has TRBV19 and TRBJ2-2, with 11 bases that match TRBD2. V shed 7 bases, J shed 7 bases, and the junction held 8 bases outside the gene matches. Looked up from germline, CDR1 is LNHDA and CDR2 is SQIVND (reference sequence). The CDR3 length is 15 residues. CDR3 nucleotides: TGTGCCAGTATTAGCGGGAGGGCCTGGAACGGGGAGCTGTTTTTT. It encodes CASISGRAWNGELFF.

The chain combines TRBV11-1 with TRBJ2-7, with 7 bases aligning to TRBD1. The CDR3 sequence is 15 residues long. The ends lost 7 bases at V and 5 bases at J; junction bases unmatched: 14. Germline CDR1 reads SGHAT; CDR2 reads FQDESV (reference sequence). The CDR3 DNA is TGTGCCAGCACTCCCACCGGGACAGAGCCTCACGAGCAGTACTTC. Translating it yields CASTPTGTEPHEQYF.

This rearrangement joins TRBV5-4 to TRBJ2-1; the D gene is possibly TRBD2 (6 bases). Trimming took 4 bases from V and 13 from J, leaving 18 bases between them. Germline V gene lookup returns CDR1 SGHNT and CDR2 YYREEE (reference sequence). This CDR3 contains 13 residues. The CDR3: CASSPVGGGYQFF. The DNA for the CDR3 is TGTGCCAGCAGCCCCGTTGGCGGAGGGTATCAGTTCTTC.

This chain links TRBV11-2 with TRBJ2-5; 8 bases fit TRBD1. The V gene's germline CDR1 is SGHAT and CDR2 FQNNGV. There are 14 residues in the CDR3. Trimming at V came to 3 bases and at J to 5 bases, leaving 5 bases not matched to a gene. Here the CDR3 DNA reads TGTGCCAGCAGCTTTCACAGGGGGTCTGAGACCCAGTACTTC. Amino acid sequence: CASSFHRGSETQYF. Full variable domain (rest looked up from reference TRBV11-2 and TRBJ2-5): EAGVAQSPRYKIIEKRQSVAFWCNPISGHATLYWYQQILGQGPKLLIQFQNNGVVDDSQLPKDRFSAERLKGVDSTLKIQPAKLEDSAVYLCASSFHRGSETQYFGPGTRLLVL.

The rearrangement links TRBV7-9 to TRBJ1-4; TRBD1 is a possible D gene (6 bases). The ends were cut back, 1 base at V and 10 bases at J, with 10 bases in the middle. Per germline, CDR1 SEHNR and CDR2 FQNEAQ (reference sequence). The CDR3 extends over 13 amino acids. For the CDR3, the DNA is TGTGCCAGCAGCTTAGAGGCAGGGGCAAAACTGTTTTTT. Its translation is CASSLEAGAKLFF. Filled out from reference TRBV7-9 and TRBJ1-4, the complete variable domain reads DTGVSQNPRHKITKRGQNVTFRCDPISEHNRLYWYRQTLGQGPEFLTYFQNEAQLEKSRLLSDRFSAERPKGSFSTLEIQRTEQGDSAMYLCASSLEAGAKLFFGSGTQLSVL.

The V gene is TRBV2, the J gene TRBJ2-5; no firm D call. Between the trimmed V and J ends, which lost 5 bases and 6 bases, there was a span of 10 bases. CDR3 size: 12 residues. CDR1 and CDR2 (germline): SNHLY, FYNNEI. This CDR3 reads CASSFGGQTQYF. The CDR3 DNA reads TGTGCCAGCAGTTTTGGTGGGCAGACCCAGTACTTC.